Below are 18 T cell receptor beta chains sequenced from a single sample in a study of T-cell memory formation after mild COVID-19. TCRdb ran MiXCR on the 5' RACE reads and lists one entry per CDR3 protein. The data show a few hundred thousand distinct CDR3 sequences, roughly 15% seen once. The source material was PBMCs or a T cell subset sorted from them (not recorded which). The receptors were gathered from a man in his late teens or twenties who had mild COVID-19 (a few samples of this study predate the infection). Cell type and time point are not known.

The chain is built from TRBV7-9 and TRBJ1-6; D possibly corresponds to TRBD1 (5 bases). CDR3 length: 13 amino acids. Trimming pared 6 bases from V and 14 bases from J, leaving 17 bases between. Germline V lookup: CDR1 SEHNR, CDR2 FQNEAQ (reference sequence). CDR3 protein: CASSPGTELALHF. The CDR3 DNA sequence: TGTGCCAGCAGTCCAGGGACGGAGCTGGCCCTCCACTTT.

In this sample, this clonotype turned up a few times. V is TRBV5-1 and J is TRBJ2-1; possible D gene TRBD2, 6 bases. Germline V gene lookup returns CDR1 SGHRS and CDR2 YFSETQ. The CDR3 covers 14 residues. The germline V and J ends were trimmed by 6 bases and 2 bases, with 12 bases remaining between them. CDR3 bases: TGCGCCAGCAAAGAGTGGGGGGCCTACAATGAGCAGTTCTTC. It specifies CASKEWGAYNEQFF.

This clonotype was counted a few times. At one of its ends the junction is not consistent with the germline gene, which may arise from a read error. The chain combines TRBV5-1 with TRBJ2-5; no definite D call. Germline CDR1 and CDR2: SGHRS and YFSETQ. This CDR3 is built from 13 residues. The CDR3, as DNA: TGTGCCAGCAGCGCCCCGTACCAAGAGACCCAGTACTTC. The encoded protein is CASSAPYQETQYF.

This clonotype was found a few times. This chain connects TRBV18 to TRBJ2-2; 8 bases align to TRBD2. V shed 6 bases, J shed 3 bases, and the junction held 6 bases outside the gene matches. The germline V gene encodes CDR1 KGHSH and CDR2 LQKENI. This CDR3 has 15 residues. The CDR3 region has the DNA TGTGCCAGCTCCGGGACTAGTGGCCACACCGGGGAGCTGTTTTTT. Protein: CASSGTSGHTGELFF.

The V gene is TRBV10-3, the J gene TRBJ2-5, with 7 bases that match TRBD1. The CDR3 contains 15 residues. Unmatched junction bases numbered 11, after V lost 6 bases and J lost 4 bases. CDR1 ENHRY and CDR2 SYGVKD come from the germline V gene. CDR3 coding DNA: TGTGCCATCAGCAGAAGGGGGCAGGGCGGAGAGACCCAGTACTTC. This translates into CAISRRGQGGETQYF.

The chain carries TRBV20-1 and TRBJ1-4; 8 bases agree with TRBD1. The germline V gene encodes CDR1 DFQATT and CDR2 SNEGSKA (reference sequence). V shed 5 bases and J 7 bases; nucleotides not matched to a gene: 3. The length of the CDR3 is 12 residues. In DNA, the CDR3 is TGCAGTGCTGAACAGGGGGGTGAAAAACTGTTTTTT. Protein: CSAEQGGEKLFF.

The rearrangement uses TRBV7-9 and TRBJ2-5; TRBD2 might be the D (6 bases). Germline CDR1 and CDR2: SEHNR and FQNEAQ (reference sequence). V dropped 3 bases and J dropped 3 bases, with 17 bases sitting between them. The CDR3 consists of 16 residues. The CDR3, as DNA: TGTGCCAGCAGCTTGGGTATTTGGGAGGTGGAAGAGACCCAGTACTTC. Its translation is CASSLGIWEVEETQYF. The full variable domain, completed using reference TRBV7-9 and TRBJ2-5, is DTGVSQNPRHKITKRGQNVTFRCDPISEHNRLYWYRQTLGQGPEFLTYFQNEAQLEKSRLLSDRFSAERPKGSFSTLEIQRTEQGDSAMYLCASSLGIWEVEETQYFGPGTRLLVL.

This clonotype was observed many times. V and J are TRBV5-1 and TRBJ2-1; D gene uncertain. Germline assignment: CDR1 SGHRS and CDR2 YFSETQ. CDR3 length: 12 amino acids. V dropped 0 bases and J dropped 6 bases, with 4 bases sitting between them. This CDR3 is CASSLGFNEQFF. CDR3 sequence (DNA): TGCGCCAGCAGCTTGGGATTCAATGAGCAGTTCTTC.

This clonotype has just a few counts. The V call is TRBV29-1, the J call TRBJ1-6; D is undetermined. V lost 4 bases to trimming and J lost 8 bases, with 12 bases between them. CDR3 length equals 13 residues. CDR1 is SQVTM, CDR2 ANQGSEA, per germline. CDR3 coding DNA: TGCAGCGTTGGCAGCGGCGTCGATTCACCCCTCCACTTT. It codes for CSVGSGVDSPLHF.

The chain carries TRBV6-2 or TRBV6-3 and TRBJ1-1; unclear D gene. CDR1 MNHEY and CDR2 SVGEGT come from the germline V gene. The CDR3 loop spans 14 amino acids. Trimming removed 2 bases at V and 6 bases at J, with 13 bases between. This CDR3 reads CASSYGLLGSEAFF. The DNA for the CDR3 is TGTGCCAGCAGTTACGGGTTGCTGGGTTCTGAAGCTTTCTTT.

The V call is TRBV28, the J call TRBJ1-6; D perhaps matches TRBD1 (6 bases). Germline CDR1 and CDR2: MDHEN and SYDVKM. Trimming removed 3 bases from V and 8 bases from J, with 14 bases in between. The CDR3 is 15 amino acids. The CDR3 is CASSLQGPRHSPLHF. In DNA, the CDR3 is TGTGCCAGCAGTTTGCAGGGGCCCCGGCATTCACCCCTCCACTTT.

This clonotype turned up a few times. The rearrangement links TRBV20-1 to TRBJ2-3, with D hard to call. Trimming pared 3 bases from V and 1 base from J, leaving 8 bases between. Germline V lookup: CDR1 DFQATT, CDR2 SNEGSKA (reference sequence). The CDR3 covers 13 residues. The CDR3: CSASARGTDTQYF. CDR3 sequence (DNA): TGCAGTGCTAGCGCTCGCGGCACAGATACGCAGTATTTT.

This chain connects TRBV7-9 to TRBJ2-7; the match to TRBD2 covers 7 bases. V lost 5 bases, J lost 3 bases, and 10 bases stayed unmatched. The CDR3 length is 15 residues. Looked up from germline, CDR1 is SEHNR and CDR2 is FQNEAQ (reference sequence). CDR3 amino acids: CASSPSGGRSYEQYF. DNA of the CDR3: TGTGCCAGCAGCCCGTCGGGAGGACGGAGCTACGAGCAGTACTTC.

This clonotype was recorded at least ten times. V gene TRBV7-2 combines with J gene TRBJ1-1, with D perhaps matching TRBD1 (5 bases). The CDR3 has 14 residues. The V and J ends lost 2 bases and 0 bases respectively, with 7 bases between them. From germline, CDR1 is SGHTA and CDR2 FQGNSA. The CDR3, as DNA: TGTGCCAGCAGCTTAAAGGGACTGAACACTGAAGCTTTCTTT. It yields the protein CASSLKGLNTEAFF.

A few counts support this clonotype. The gene calls are TRBV7-2 and TRBJ1-2; 8 positions agree with TRBD1. Germline CDR1 SGHTA, CDR2 FQGNSA. Trimming took 2 bases from V and 3 from J; bases not matched to a gene: 11. The CDR3 spans 17 residues. CDR3: CASSLSGTGDADYGYTF. The CDR3 DNA follows: TGTGCCAGCAGCTTATCAGGGACAGGAGATGCTGACTATGGCTACACCTTC.

This clonotype turned up a few times. This chain links TRBV12-3 or TRBV12-4 with TRBJ2-3, with 11 bases identical to TRBD2. The CDR3 extends over 15 amino acids. The V gene end was trimmed by 5 bases and the J gene end by 6 bases; junction bases not matched to a gene: 7. DNA for the CDR3: TGTGCCAGCAGTGTACTAGCGGGGGTGGAGGATACGCAGTATTTT. Translating it yields CASSVLAGVEDTQYF.

The J gene is TRBJ2-2, the V gene TRBV12-3 or TRBV12-4; 9 bases agree with TRBD1. The ends lost 6 bases at V and 6 bases at J; junction bases unmatched: 11. The CDR3 runs to 16 residues. CDR3 nucleotides: TGTGCCAGCAGCCTGACTACAGGGGGCCGGGCCGGGGAGCTGTTTTTT. Translated, it gives CASSLTTGGRAGELFF.

Only a few counts were recorded for this clonotype. The chain has TRBV7-2 and TRBJ2-5; D is perhaps TRBD1 (7 bases). The germline gives CDR1 SGHTA, CDR2 FQGNSA. The CDR3 is 16 residues long. V lost 5 bases, J lost 0 bases, and 16 bases lay in between. The DNA for the CDR3 is TGTGCCAGCAGCCAACTAGGAGGGACAGACCAAGAGACCCAGTACTTC. It yields the protein CASSQLGGTDQETQYF.